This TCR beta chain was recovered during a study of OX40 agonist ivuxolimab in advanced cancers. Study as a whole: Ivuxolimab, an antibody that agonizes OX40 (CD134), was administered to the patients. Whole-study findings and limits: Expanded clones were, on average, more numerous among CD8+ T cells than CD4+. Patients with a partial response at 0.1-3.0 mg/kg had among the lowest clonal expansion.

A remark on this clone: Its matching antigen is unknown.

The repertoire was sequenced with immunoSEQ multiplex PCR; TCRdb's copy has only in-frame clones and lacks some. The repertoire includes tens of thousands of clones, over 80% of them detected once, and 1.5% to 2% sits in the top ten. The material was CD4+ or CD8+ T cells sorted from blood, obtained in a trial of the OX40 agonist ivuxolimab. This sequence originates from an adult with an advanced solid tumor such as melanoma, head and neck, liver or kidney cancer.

CDR3 protein: CASSQLGFSGREGFF. The CDR3 coding sequence is TGTGCCAGCAGTCAGTTAGGTTTCAGTGGGAGGGAAGGGTTCTTC. V usage is TRBV6-6 and J usage is TRBJ2-1; 7 bases are a match to TRBD2. The length of the CDR3 is 15 residues. With 5 bases clipped from V and 15 bases from J, the junction kept 19 bases outside the gene matches. Per germline, CDR1 MNHNY and CDR2 SVGAGI (reference sequence).